This T cell receptor (beta chain) was documented in a study of shared clonotypes between healthy human individuals. Findings and limits, study-wide: The expectation was that sequencing depth would affect clonotype sharing among donors.

TCRdb's copy holds only in-frame clones and misses some; the assay was immunoSEQ multiplex PCR. The data show about 2.2 million clones, roughly 95% seen once. About this clone: The antigen is not known.

Naive CD8 cells, CD45RO-negative and positively selected for CCR7, excluded terminally differentiated effector memory CD45RA+ cells. Sequencing was performed on naive CD8+ T cells from PBMCs. This TCR came from a man aged 18 to 30 in good health. Some clones in this sample may be carry-over from other donors' samples.

The CDR3 DNA reads as TGTGCCAGCAGTTCCCTCTTCAGGGCTGGGGATACGCAGTATTTT. Residues: CASSSLFRAGDTQYF. This sequence joins TRBV27 and TRBJ2-3, with D possibly matching TRBD1 (5 bases). Per germline, CDR1 MNHEY and CDR2 SMNVEV (reference sequence). This CDR3 has 15 amino acids. V lost 4 bases and J 6 bases, leaving 17 bases between the germline ends.